These 25 T cell receptor beta chains were all obtained from the same sample, sequenced in a study of human thymus T cells. Sequenced by immunoSEQ multiplex PCR; TCRdb stores in-frame clones only, minus some. The data contain 46,000 or so clones, approximately 95% of them seen just once; the ten biggest clones take up about 0.17%. The material sequenced was blood. These receptors all stem from a girl under three years old with a congenital heart defect but otherwise immunologically healthy.

The chain couples TRBV18 to TRBJ2-7; D gene uncertain. The V gene lost 2 bases and the J gene lost 2 bases, with 7 bases spanning the gap. The CDR3 is 13 amino acids. Germline V gene lookup returns CDR1 KGHSH and CDR2 LQKENI. The CDR3 loop is CASSPLATYEQYF. The CDR3 nucleotides are TGTGCCAGCTCACCATTGGCAACCTACGAGCAGTACTTC.

V usage is TRBV7-9 and J usage is TRBJ1-2, with 8 bases matching TRBD1. The CDR3 has 15 residues. CDR1 is SEHNR, CDR2 FQNEAQ, per germline (reference sequence). V gave up 5 bases and J gave up 3 bases; unmatched junction bases: 8. CDR3 DNA: TGTGCCAGCAGCCTCTCGACAGGGGCCCACTATGGCTACACCTTC. Amino acids: CASSLSTGAHYGYTF. Using reference TRBV7-9 and TRBJ1-2 for the parts outside the CDR3, the full variable domain is DTGVSQNPRHKITKRGQNVTFRCDPISEHNRLYWYRQTLGQGPEFLTYFQNEAQLEKSRLLSDRFSAERPKGSFSTLEIQRTEQGDSAMYLCASSLSTGAHYGYTFGSGTRLTVV.

This CDR3 is CASGLGLFGTEAFF. The CDR3 region has the DNA TGTGCTAGTGGTTTGGGGCTTTTTGGCACTGAAGCTTTCTTT. The chain has TRBV12-5 and TRBJ1-1; D is unclear. The CDR3 runs 14 residues. V lost 1 base to trimming and J lost 4 bases, with 10 bases between them. Germline V gene data show CDR1 as LGHNT and CDR2 as FRNRAP.

The chain employs TRBV5-6 and TRBJ1-2; 8 bases map to TRBD1. V lost 7 bases to trimming and J lost 8 bases; unmatched junction nucleotides: 10. The CDR3 is made up of 13 amino acids. The germline gives CDR1 SGHDT, CDR2 YYEEEE. This chain's CDR3 is CASSDRVGGGYTF. CDR3 coding DNA: TGTGCCAGCTCGGACAGGGTCGGGGGAGGCTACACCTTC.

This chain uses TRBV2 with TRBJ1-5, with D maybe TRBD1 (6 bases). The V gene's germline CDR1 is SNHLY and CDR2 FYNNEI. The CDR3 consists of 12 residues. The V gene lost 5 bases and the J gene lost 5 bases, with 7 bases spanning the gap. CDR3 coding DNA: TGTGCCAGCAGTCACAGGGATCAGCCCCAGCATTTT. Translated, it gives CASSHRDQPQHF.

This sequence joins TRBV28 and TRBJ2-3; D possibly corresponds to TRBD1 (5 bases). The CDR3 contains 15 residues. Between the trimmed V and J ends, which lost 1 base and 4 bases, there was a span of 12 bases. The germline gives CDR1 MDHEN, CDR2 SYDVKM. CDR3 DNA: TGTGCCAGCAGTTTATTTCGGGTCAGGGCAGATACGCAGTATTTT. Translating it yields CASSLFRVRADTQYF.

In this sample, this clone turned up once. This chain connects TRBV5-1 to TRBJ2-1; unclear D gene. Germline V gives CDR1 SGHRS, CDR2 YFSETQ. This CDR3 has 17 residues. V lost 6 bases and J lost 0, with 19 bases in between. CDR3 sequence (DNA): TGCGCCAGCACCCCAGAATTCGGTCGGAGCTCCTACAATGAGCAGTTCTTC. Encoded protein: CASTPEFGRSSYNEQFF.

This clone showed up just once. The rearrangement joins TRBV7-6 to TRBJ2-5, with 10 positions matching TRBD2. Germline-derived CDR1 and CDR2 are SGHVS and FNYEAQ. CDR3 length equals 17 residues. Unmatched junction bases numbered 10, after V lost 3 bases and J lost 3 bases. CDR3 region: CASSFKHLGLAKETQYF. The CDR3 bases are TGTGCCAGCAGCTTTAAACACCTGGGACTAGCGAAAGAGACCCAGTACTTC. The whole variable domain, remainder taken from reference TRBV7-6 and TRBJ2-5, is GAGVSQSPRYKVTKRGQDVALRCDPISGHVSLYWYRQALGQGPEFLTYFNYEAQQDKSGLPNDRFSAERPEGSISTLTIQRTEQRDSAMYRCASSFKHLGLAKETQYFGPGTRLLVL.

The chain is built from TRBV4-1 and TRBJ1-5; D is possibly TRBD1 (5 bases). Germline-derived CDR1 and CDR2 are MGHRA and YSYEKL. The V gene lost 2 bases and the J gene lost 12 bases, with 17 bases spanning the gap. The CDR3 sequence is 14 residues long. For the CDR3, the DNA is TGCGCCAGCAGCCAATCCCCATTGAGAGGACACCAGCATTTT. This sequence encodes CASSQSPLRGHQHF.

The chain carries TRBV30 and TRBJ2-7; 9 bases map to TRBD2. The V segment lost 5 bases and the J segment 6 bases; nucleotides outside the gene matches: 5. Germline V gene data show CDR1 as GTSNPN and CDR2 as SVGIG (reference sequence). The CDR3 extends over 12 amino acids. For the CDR3, the DNA is TGTGCCTGGGGGGGACTAGCTTTCGAGCAGTACTTC. It encodes CAWGGLAFEQYF.

The chain links TRBV28 to TRBJ1-1; TRBD1 matches at 7 bases. Germline CDR1 MDHEN, CDR2 SYDVKM. V was clipped by 5 bases and J by 5 bases; unmatched bases: 2. CDR3 length: 12 residues. Here the CDR3 DNA reads TGTGCCAGCAGTCCAGGGGGGACTGAAGCTTTCTTT. Translating it yields CASSPGGTEAFF.

The rearrangement joins TRBV6-5 to TRBJ2-2, with 10 bases aligning to TRBD2. The CDR3 has 16 amino acids. The V gene end was trimmed by 2 bases and the J gene end by 0 bases; junction bases not matched to a gene: 0. The germline CDR1 and CDR2 sequences are MNHEY and SVGAGI. For the CDR3, the DNA is TGTGCCAGCAGTTACACTAGCGGGACGAACACCGGGGAGCTGTTTTTT. Protein sequence: CASSYTSGTNTGELFF.

This clone showed up just once. The rearrangement links TRBV5-1 to TRBJ2-1, with D uncertain. This CDR3 spans 15 amino acids. V was shortened by 5 bases and J by 8 bases, with 20 bases between the two germline ends. Germline V gene lookup returns CDR1 SGHRS and CDR2 YFSETQ. In nucleotides, the CDR3 is TGCGCCAGCAGGTTTGTCCGGGTACACGTCGATGAGCAGTTCTTC. Translating gives CASRFVRVHVDEQFF.

This sequence joins TRBV6-6 and TRBJ2-4, with a possible D match to TRBD1 (6 bases). V was pared by 2 bases and J by 0 bases, with 11 bases between. This CDR3 has 16 residues. Germline V CDR1 and CDR2: MNHNY, SVGAGI (reference sequence). CDR3 nucleotide sequence: TGTGCCAGCAGTTACGGACAGTCATTAGCCAAAAACATTCAGTACTTC. This gives the protein CASSYGQSLAKNIQYF.

The rearrangement joins TRBV9 to TRBJ1-1; D not resolved. V shed 0 bases and J shed 3 bases, with 15 bases lying between them. From germline, CDR1 is SGDLS and CDR2 YYNGEE. The CDR3 extends over 16 amino acids. The CDR3 protein is CASSVERGGPDTEAFF. In DNA, the CDR3 is TGTGCCAGCAGCGTAGAGCGAGGAGGCCCTGACACTGAAGCTTTCTTT. Full variable domain (remainder filled in from reference TRBV9 and TRBJ1-1): DSGVTQTPKHLITATGQRVTLRCSPRSGDLSVYWYQQSLDQGLQFLIQYYNGEERAKGNILERFSAQQFPDLHSELNLSSLELGDSALYFCASSVERGGPDTEAFFGQGTRLTVV.

This chain connects TRBV2 to TRBJ2-5; weak D call: TRBD2 (5 bases). Germline assignment: CDR1 SNHLY and CDR2 FYNNEI. The CDR3 sequence is 11 residues long. V gave up 7 bases and J gave up 3 bases, with 6 bases separating them. Here the CDR3 reads CASMGEETQYF. DNA for the CDR3: TGTGCCAGCATGGGAGAAGAGACCCAGTACTTC.

The chain recombines TRBV6-1 with TRBJ2-5; tentatively, D is TRBD1 or TRBD2 (5 bases each). Germline CDR1 and CDR2: MNHNS and SASEGT. The CDR3 contains 16 residues. Deletions cut 2 bases from V and 0 bases from J, with 13 bases between. The CDR3 sequence is CASSERSWGYQETQYF. CDR3 in DNA: TGTGCCAGCAGTGAAAGAAGCTGGGGGTACCAAGAGACCCAGTACTTC.

CDR3 in DNA: TGTGCCTGGAGTCGGCAGGGTGAAAAACTGTTTTTT. Encoded protein: CAWSRQGEKLFF. This chain uses TRBV30 with TRBJ1-4; D perhaps matches TRBD1 (5 bases). The germline V gene has CDR1 GTSNPN and CDR2 SVGIG (reference sequence). With 2 bases removed from V and 7 bases from J, the gap between germline ends came to 8 bases. The CDR3 length is 12 residues.

The genes are TRBV5-1 and TRBJ2-7; TRBD2 aligns across 7 bases. Trimming cost V 2 bases and J 2 bases; bases outside gene matches: 1. Looked up from germline, CDR1 is SGHRS and CDR2 is YFSETQ. The CDR3 has 13 amino acids. DNA for the CDR3: TGCGCCAGCAGCTTTAGCGGGCCCTACGAGCAGTACTTC. This encodes CASSFSGPYEQYF.

V and J are TRBV11-2 and TRBJ2-2, with D perhaps TRBD2 (7 bases). Germline lookup yields CDR1 SGHAT and CDR2 FQNNGV. The CDR3 is 16 residues long. The V and J ends lost 3 bases and 6 bases respectively, with 17 bases between them. The CDR3 loop reads CASSFLRGARSGELFF. CDR3 coding DNA: TGTGCCAGCAGCTTTTTACGGGGGGCGAGGTCCGGGGAGCTGTTTTTT. Full variable domain (rest looked up from reference TRBV11-2 and TRBJ2-2): EAGVAQSPRYKIIEKRQSVAFWCNPISGHATLYWYQQILGQGPKLLIQFQNNGVVDDSQLPKDRFSAERLKGVDSTLKIQPAKLEDSAVYLCASSFLRGARSGELFFGEGSRLTVL.

The V gene is TRBV11-2, the J gene TRBJ1-4; D remains unclear. V was trimmed by 5 bases and J by 10 bases, leaving 17 bases between them. This CDR3 region has 14 residues. In germline, CDR1 is SGHAT, CDR2 FQNNGV. The CDR3 DNA follows: TGTGCCAGCAGCCCCGGGAGCACTCACATAAAACTGTTTTTT. Translated, it gives CASSPGSTHIKLFF.

The V and J genes are TRBV9 and TRBJ2-5; no clear D gene. Deletions cut 1 base from V and 3 bases from J, with 1 base between. The CDR3 extends over 11 amino acids. The germline V gene encodes CDR1 SGDLS and CDR2 YYNGEE. The DNA for the CDR3 is TGTGCCAGCAGCGTAAAAGAGACCCAGTACTTC. It codes for CASSVKETQYF.

This sequence joins TRBV7-6 and TRBJ1-3; 8 bases are a match to TRBD1. There are 17 residues in the CDR3. CDR1 and CDR2 from the germline V gene are SGHVS and FNYEAQ. V shed 3 bases, J shed 1 base, and the junction held 8 bases outside the gene matches. CDR3 nucleotides: TGTGCCAGCAGCTTTTCAGGGGGCGAGATGTCTGGAAACACCATATATTTT. This encodes CASSFSGGEMSGNTIYF.

The rearrangement uses TRBV5-1 and TRBJ2-7, with D hard to call. This CDR3 is 18 amino acids long. Germline-derived CDR1 and CDR2 are SGHRS and YFSETQ. V was shortened by 2 bases and J by 0 bases, with 21 bases between the two germline ends. CDR3 nucleotide sequence: TGCGCCAGCAGCTTCTACCGACACTCGGCTTACAGCTCCTACGAGCAGTACTTC. Amino acid sequence: CASSFYRHSAYSSYEQYF.

This sequence joins TRBV30 and TRBJ2-7; 10 bases line up with TRBD1. After removal of 5 bases from V and 4 bases from J, the junction contained 8 bases not matched to a gene. This CDR3 contains 14 residues. CDR1 is GTSNPN, CDR2 SVGIG, per germline (reference sequence). The DNA for the CDR3 is TGTGCCTGGGGCCAGGGACAGGGGCATTACGAGCAGTACTTC. It specifies CAWGQGQGHYEQYF. Looking up the rest from reference TRBV30 and TRBJ2-7 gives the full variable domain: SQTIHQWPATLVQPVGSPLSLECTVEGTSNPNLYWYRQAAGRGLQLLFYSVGIGQISSEVPQNLSASRPQDRQFILSSKKLLLSDSGFYLCAWGQGQGHYEQYFGPGTRLTVT.